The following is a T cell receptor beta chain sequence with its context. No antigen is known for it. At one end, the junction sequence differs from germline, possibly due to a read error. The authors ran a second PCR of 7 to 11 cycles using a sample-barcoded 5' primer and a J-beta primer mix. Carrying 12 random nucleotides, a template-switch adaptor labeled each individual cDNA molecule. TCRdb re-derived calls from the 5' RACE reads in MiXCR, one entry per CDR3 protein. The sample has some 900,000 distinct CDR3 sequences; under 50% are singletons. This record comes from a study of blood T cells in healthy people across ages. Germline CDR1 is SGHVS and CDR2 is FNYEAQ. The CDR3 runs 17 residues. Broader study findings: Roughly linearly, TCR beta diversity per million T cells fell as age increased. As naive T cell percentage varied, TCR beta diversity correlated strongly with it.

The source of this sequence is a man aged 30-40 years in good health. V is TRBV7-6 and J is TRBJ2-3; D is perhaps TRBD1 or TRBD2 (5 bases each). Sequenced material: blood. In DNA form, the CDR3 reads TGTGCCAGCAGCAGTCAACCCGACGGGGCAAGCACGGATACGCAGTATTTT. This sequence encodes CASSSQPDGASTDTQYF. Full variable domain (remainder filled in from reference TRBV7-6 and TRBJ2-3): GAGVSQSPRYKVTKRGQDVALRCDPISGHVSLYWYRQALGQGPEFLTYFNYEAQQDKSGLPNDRFSAERPEGSISTLTIQRTEQRDSAMYRCASSSQPDGASTDTQYFGPGTRLTVL.